The 15 T cell receptor beta chains below all came from one sample that was sequenced in a study of T cell responses to AZD1222 COVID-19 vaccine. Only in-frame clones appear in the TCRdb table, and some are missing; sequencing was by immunoSEQ multiplex PCR. The sample lists about 150,000 clones, nearly 90% occurring once. The source material was peripheral blood, sampled 28 days after the second dose of the MenACWY control vaccine. The source of these receptors is an adult who received the MenACWY meningococcal vaccine as a control.

The CDR3 bases are TGTGCCTGGAGACTAGGGGAGAACACCGGGGAGCTGTTTTTT. Translated: CAWRLGENTGELFF. This sequence joins TRBV30 and TRBJ2-2, with D possibly being TRBD1 or TRBD2 (5 bases each). This CDR3 has 14 residues. V shed 3 bases and J shed 1 base, with 9 bases lying between them. Germline V lookup: CDR1 GTSNPN, CDR2 SVGIG (reference sequence).

The chain uses TRBV6-5 and TRBJ1-1; TRBD1 matches at 8 bases. Trimming took 7 bases from V and 6 from J; bases not matched to a gene: 10. The length of the CDR3 is 14 residues. CDR1 is MNHEY and CDR2 is SVGAGI in the germline V gene. The CDR3 sequence: CASNPSGGYAEAFF. CDR3 in DNA: TGTGCCAGCAATCCGTCAGGGGGCTACGCTGAAGCTTTCTTT.

The chain combines TRBV5-1 with TRBJ1-2, with unresolved D. Trimming pared 2 bases from V and 4 bases from J, leaving 15 bases between. This CDR3 comprises 15 residues. Germline CDR1 and CDR2: SGHRS and YFSETQ. CDR3 nucleotide sequence: TGCGCCAGCAGCTTCCAGGATCCGTTAGGCTATGGCTACACCTTC. It codes for CASSFQDPLGYGYTF.

This clone showed up just a few times. The rearrangement links TRBV4-1 to TRBJ1-5; 8 bases map to TRBD1. CDR3 length equals 15 residues. Losses at the gene ends were 4 bases for V and 6 bases for J; bases not matched to a gene: 8. Germline V gene lookup returns CDR1 MGHRA and CDR2 YSYEKL. CDR3 sequence reads: CASSPLGTGGQPQHF. The CDR3 DNA sequence: TGCGCCAGCAGCCCCTTAGGCACAGGGGGTCAGCCCCAGCATTTT.

A note on this clone: The junction and the germline gene differ at one end; a read error may be behind it. This rearrangement joins TRBV6-1 to TRBJ2-3, with D unclear. The germline V gene encodes CDR1 MNHNS and CDR2 SASEGT. There are 11 residues in the CDR3. CDR3 amino acids: CASSDTNTQYF. CDR3 nucleotides: TGTGCCAGCAGTGACACAAATACGCAGTATTTT.

The chain has TRBV5-1 and TRBJ2-4, with 9 bases that match TRBD1. The germline gives CDR1 SGHRS, CDR2 YFSETQ. The CDR3 extends over 14 amino acids. The V gene end was trimmed by 4 bases and the J gene end by 7 bases; junction bases not matched to a gene: 6. CDR3 sequence reads: CASSIGQGNNIQYF. The CDR3 bases are TGCGCCAGCAGCATCGGACAGGGGAATAACATTCAGTACTTC. The full variable domain, completed using reference TRBV5-1 and TRBJ2-4, is KAGVTQTPRYLIKTRGQQVTLSCSPISGHRSVSWYQQTPGQGLQFLFEYFSETQRNKGNFPGRFSGRQFSNSRSEMNVSTLELGDSALYLCASSIGQGNNIQYFGAGTRLSVL.

The gene calls are TRBV9 and TRBJ2-2, with a weak D call TRBD2 (5 bases). The germline V gene encodes CDR1 SGDLS and CDR2 YYNGEE. The CDR3 sequence is 15 residues long. V lost 0 bases to trimming and J lost 3 bases, with 9 bases between them. CDR3 loop: CASSVGTSHTGELFF. In nucleotides, the CDR3 is TGTGCCAGCAGCGTAGGGACTTCCCACACCGGGGAGCTGTTTTTT.

A word on this clone: In the same sample, other DNA sequences code for this CDR3. The chain couples TRBV7-3 to TRBJ2-1, with unresolved D. Looked up from germline, CDR1 is SGHTA and CDR2 is FQGTGA. CDR3 size: 13 residues. V was shortened by 2 bases and J by 0 bases, with 2 bases between the two germline ends. The CDR3 DNA reads TGTGCCAGCAGCTTAGACTCCTACAATGAGCAGTTCTTC. This gives the protein CASSLDSYNEQFF.

Comments on this clone: The sample carries other DNA sequences with the same CDR3. V gene TRBV28 combines with J gene TRBJ1-1, with D maybe TRBD1 (6 bases). The length of the CDR3 is 13 residues. Deletions cut 4 bases from V and 5 bases from J, with 11 bases between. Germline V gene lookup returns CDR1 MDHEN and CDR2 SYDVKM. The CDR3 DNA sequence: TGTGCCAGCAGTTGGGGGCTGGGAACTGAAGCTTTCTTT. Its translation is CASSWGLGTEAFF.

This chain uses TRBV5-5 with TRBJ1-2; D is perhaps TRBD1 (6 bases). V was trimmed by 4 bases and J by 8 bases, leaving 18 bases between them. The CDR3 runs to 14 residues. Per germline, CDR1 SGHKS and CDR2 YYEKEE (reference sequence). CDR3 protein: CASSQNQNRDGYTF. CDR3 coding DNA: TGTGCCAGCAGCCAAAATCAAAACAGGGACGGCTACACCTTC.

The rearrangement uses TRBV25-1 and TRBJ2-7; no definite D call. Germline loops: CDR1 MGHDK, CDR2 SYGVNS. Trimming took off 2 bases at V and 1 base at J, with 12 bases between the two ends. This CDR3 is built from 15 residues. The CDR3 protein is CASSELGTESYEQYF. CDR3 DNA: TGTGCCAGCAGTGAACTAGGAACGGAATCCTACGAGCAGTACTTC.

The chain couples TRBV7-9 to TRBJ2-1; a possible D gene is TRBD2 (5 bases). Trimming took 6 bases from V and 2 from J, leaving 14 bases between them. CDR1 SEHNR and CDR2 FQNEAQ come from the germline V gene (reference sequence). This CDR3 is built from 15 residues. The CDR3 bases are TGTGCCAGCAGTGAGGGTAGCGACACCTACAATGAGCAGTTCTTC. Its translation: CASSEGSDTYNEQFF.

The chain has TRBV6-2 or TRBV6-3 and TRBJ1-5; D not resolved. This CDR3 contains 12 residues. Germline V lookup: CDR1 MNHEY, CDR2 SVGEGT. V lost 3 bases, J lost 4 bases, and 4 bases lay in between. The CDR3 region has the DNA TGTGCCAGCAGTTATCGAAATCAGCCCCAGCATTTT. It translates to CASSYRNQPQHF.

V gene TRBV19 combines with J gene TRBJ1-2; TRBD1 is a possible D gene (5 bases). This CDR3 has 13 amino acids. CDR1 LNHDA and CDR2 SQIVND come from the germline V gene (reference sequence). V was trimmed by 3 bases and J by 6 bases, leaving 11 bases between them. CDR3 protein: CASSIRGADGYTF. The CDR3 coding sequence is TGTGCCAGTAGTATCCGTGGGGCGGATGGCTACACCTTC.

The J gene is TRBJ2-1, the V gene TRBV7-2, with a weak D call TRBD2 (7 bases). This CDR3 spans 15 amino acids. The V and J ends lost 1 base and 4 bases respectively, with 11 bases between them. Per the germline V gene, CDR1 is SGHTA and CDR2 is FQGNSA. This CDR3 reads CASSLDGGRYNEQFF. In nucleotides, the CDR3 is TGTGCCAGCAGCTTAGACGGGGGGCGGTACAATGAGCAGTTCTTC.